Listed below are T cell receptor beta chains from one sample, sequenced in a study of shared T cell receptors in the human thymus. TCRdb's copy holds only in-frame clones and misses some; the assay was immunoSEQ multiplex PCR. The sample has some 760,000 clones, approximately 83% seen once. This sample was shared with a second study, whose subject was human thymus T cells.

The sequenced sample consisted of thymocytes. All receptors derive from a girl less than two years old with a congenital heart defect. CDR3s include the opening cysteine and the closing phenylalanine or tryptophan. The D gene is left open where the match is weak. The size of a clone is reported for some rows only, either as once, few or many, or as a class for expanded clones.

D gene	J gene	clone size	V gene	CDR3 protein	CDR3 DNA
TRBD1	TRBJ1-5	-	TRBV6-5	CASSPRQGFQPQHF	TGTGCCAGCAGTCCAAGACAGGGGTTCCAGCCCCAGCATTTT
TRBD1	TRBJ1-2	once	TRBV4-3	CASSQLNRDSKTTNYGYTF	TGCGCCAGCAGCCAGCTAAACCGGGACAGCAAAACTACTAACTATGGCTACACCTTC
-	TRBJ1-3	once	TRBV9	CASSVATWGLHSGNTIYF	TGTGCCAGCAGCGTAGCTACGTGGGGGCTTCACTCTGGAAACACCATATATTTT
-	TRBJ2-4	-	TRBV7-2	CASSLGGGKNIQYF	TGTGCCAGCAGCTTAGGAGGGGGTAAAAACATTCAGTACTTC
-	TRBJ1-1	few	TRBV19	CASSARTMDTEAFF	TGTGCCAGTAGTGCCCGGACAATGGACACTGAAGCTTTCTTT
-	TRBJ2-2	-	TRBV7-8	CASSVGEEDTGELFF	TGTGCCAGCAGCGTTGGCGAGGAGGACACCGGGGAGCTGTTTTTT
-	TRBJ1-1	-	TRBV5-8	CASSLGPDTEAFF	TGTGCCAGCAGCTTGGGGCCCGACACTGAAGCTTTCTTT
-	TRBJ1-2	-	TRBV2	CASFRFWEAGYGYTF	TGTGCCAGCTTTAGGTTCTGGGAAGCGGGCTATGGCTACACCTTC
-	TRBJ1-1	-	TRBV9	CASSVAGGNTEAFF	TGTGCCAGCAGCGTAGCGGGGGGGAACACTGAAGCTTTCTTT
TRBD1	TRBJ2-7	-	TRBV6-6	CASSNRGSSYEQYF	TGTGCCAGCAGTAACAGGGGGAGCTCCTACGAGCAGTACTTC
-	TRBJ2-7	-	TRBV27	CASSFQVDRLGEQYF	TGTGCCAGCAGTTTTCAGGTTGACAGACTAGGGGAGCAGTACTTC
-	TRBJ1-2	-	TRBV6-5	CASSSTGDHYGYTF	TGTGCCAGCAGTTCTACAGGTGATCACTATGGCTACACCTTC
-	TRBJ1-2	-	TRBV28	CASSPPSGSYGYTF	TGTGCCAGCAGTCCGCCCTCCGGGAGCTATGGCTACACCTTC
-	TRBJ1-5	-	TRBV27	CASSLRGGNEPNQPQHF	TGTGCCAGCAGTTTAAGGGGAGGTAACGAGCCCAATCAGCCCCAGCATTTT
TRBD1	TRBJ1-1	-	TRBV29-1	CSASAPTGGGYRGTEAFF	TGCAGCGCCAGTGCGCCGACAGGGGGAGGGTATCGAGGCACTGAAGCTTTCTTT
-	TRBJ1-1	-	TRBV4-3	CASSQAEGRDTEAFF	TGCGCCAGCAGCCAAGCGGAGGGGAGGGACACTGAAGCTTTCTTT
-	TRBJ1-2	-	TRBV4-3	CASSQDWQGPANYGYTF	TGCGCCAGCAGCCAAGATTGGCAGGGCCCTGCTAACTATGGCTACACCTTC
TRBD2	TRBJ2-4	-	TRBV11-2	CASRDSGGAKNIQYF	TGTGCCAGCAGGGATAGCGGGGGGGCCAAAAACATTCAGTACTTC
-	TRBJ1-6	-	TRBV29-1	CSVAAGYNSPLHF	TGCAGCGTTGCAGCAGGCTATAATTCACCCCTCCACTTT
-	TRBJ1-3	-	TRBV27	CASSASRNLSSGNTIYF	TGTGCCAGCAGTGCCTCCCGTAACTTAAGCTCTGGAAACACCATATATTTT
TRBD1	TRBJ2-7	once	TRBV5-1	CASSLRGHGQGSCEQYF	TGCGCCAGCAGCTTGAGGGGGCACGGACAGGGCTCGTGCGAGCAGTACTTC
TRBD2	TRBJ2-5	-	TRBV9	CASSVALAEETQYF	TGTGCCAGCAGCGTAGCACTAGCGGAAGAGACCCAGTACTTC
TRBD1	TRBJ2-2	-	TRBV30	CAWSVHINRGHAITGELFF	TGTGCCTGGAGTGTACACATCAACAGGGGGCATGCAATCACCGGGGAGCTGTTTTTT
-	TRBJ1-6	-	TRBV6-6	CASSYPGGSYNSPLHF	TGTGCCAGCAGTTACCCGGGGGGCTCCTATAATTCACCCCTCCACTTT
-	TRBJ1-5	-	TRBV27	CASSFAEDSNQPQHF	TGTGCCAGCAGTTTTGCGGAAGACAGCAATCAGCCCCAGCATTTT
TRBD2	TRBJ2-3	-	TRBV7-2	CASSLLTSGGLSTDTQYF	TGTGCCAGCAGCTTATTAACTAGCGGGGGGCTGAGCACAGATACGCAGTATTTT
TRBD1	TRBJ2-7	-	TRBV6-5	CASSHRDRDFTEQYF	TGTGCCAGCAGTCACCGGGACAGGGATTTTACTGAGCAGTACTTC
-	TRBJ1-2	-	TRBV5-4	CASSLVFRSGYTF	TGTGCCAGCAGCTTGGTTTTTAGGAGCGGCTACACCTTC
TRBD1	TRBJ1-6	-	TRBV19	CASRQGSQSPLHF	TGTGCCAGTCGACAGGGAAGTCAGTCACCCCTCCACTTT
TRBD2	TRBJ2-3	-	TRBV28	CASSLRLARSTDTQYF	TGTGCCAGCAGTTTGCGACTAGCGAGAAGCACAGATACGCAGTATTTT
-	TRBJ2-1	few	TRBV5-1	CASSLVGSYNEQFF	TGCGCCAGCAGCTTGGTTGGCAGCTACAATGAGCAGTTCTTC
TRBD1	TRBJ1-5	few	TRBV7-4	CASSTRPGQRQSNQPQHF	TGTGCCAGCAGTACTCGACCGGGACAGCGACAAAGCAATCAGCCCCAGCATTTT
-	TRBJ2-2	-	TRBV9	CASSVSAANTGELFF	TGTGCCAGCAGCGTTTCAGCGGCGAACACCGGGGAGCTGTTTTTT
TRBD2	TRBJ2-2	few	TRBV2	CASSPRKASGGPTGELFF	TGTGCCAGCAGCCCAAGAAAAGCTAGCGGGGGTCCCACCGGGGAGCTGTTTTTT
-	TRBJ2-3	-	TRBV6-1	CASSEALVDSISTDTQYF	TGTGCCAGCAGTGAAGCGCTTGTCGACAGCATCAGCACAGATACGCAGTATTTT
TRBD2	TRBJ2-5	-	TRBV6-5	CASSYSVVAGGETQYF	TGTGCCAGCAGTTACTCGGTGGTAGCGGGGGGGGAGACCCAGTACTTC
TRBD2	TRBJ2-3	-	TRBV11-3	CAGRPPLGIAGGTSTDTQYF	TGTGCCGGCCGGCCCCCCCTCGGAATAGCGGGGGGAACTAGCACAGATACGCAGTATTTT
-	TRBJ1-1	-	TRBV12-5	CASGAADHRPDATANTEAFF	TGTGCTAGTGGGGCTGCCGATCATAGGCCCGATGCAACAGCGAACACTGAAGCTTTCTTT
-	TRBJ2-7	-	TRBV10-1	CARQAGAGATYEQYF	TGCGCCAGACAGGCGGGGGCAGGGGCCACCTACGAGCAGTACTTC
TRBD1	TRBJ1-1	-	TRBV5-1	CASSLGQGSMGAFF	TGCGCCAGCAGCTTGGGACAGGGAAGCATGGGAGCTTTCTTT
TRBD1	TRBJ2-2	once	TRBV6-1	CASSEAILTGDTGELFF	TGTGCCAGCAGTGAAGCGATACTGACAGGGGACACCGGGGAGCTGTTTTTT
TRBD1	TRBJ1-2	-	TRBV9	CASSVATGRDRDRSDYGYTF	TGTGCCAGCAGCGTAGCTACGGGGCGGGACCGGGACAGGTCAGACTATGGCTACACCTTC
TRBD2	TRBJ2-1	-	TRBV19	CASSTGGAPYNEQFF	TGTGCCAGTAGTACCGGGGGGGCCCCCTACAATGAGCAGTTCTTC
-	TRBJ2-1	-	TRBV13	CASSLAPLREQFF	TGTGCCAGCAGCTTAGCCCCTCTTCGTGAGCAGTTCTTC
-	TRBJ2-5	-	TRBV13	CASSLGQGTFQETQYF	TGTGCCAGCAGCTTAGGACAAGGGACATTCCAAGAGACCCAGTACTTC
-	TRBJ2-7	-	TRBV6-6	CASSYLTGLSYEQYF	TGTGCCAGCAGTTACCTCACAGGGCTCTCCTACGAGCAGTACTTC
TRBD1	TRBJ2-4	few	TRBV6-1	CASSEPQGAPELAKNIQYF	TGTGCCAGCAGTGAGCCCCAGGGGGCCCCTGAACTAGCCAAAAACATTCAGTACTTC
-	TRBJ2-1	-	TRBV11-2	CASSPPRDFSMMQFF	TGTGCCAGCAGCCCCCCCCGGGATTTCTCAATGATGCAGTTCTTC
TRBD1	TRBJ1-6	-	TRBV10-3	CAISRDRGESPLHF	TGTGCCATCAGTAGGGACAGGGGAGAATCACCCCTCCACTTT
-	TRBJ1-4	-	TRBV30	CAWGRVGRGYVKLFF	TGTGCCTGGGGAAGGGTTGGCAGGGGATACGTAAAACTGTTTTTT
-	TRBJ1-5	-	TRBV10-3	CAISMTVDQPQHF	TGTGCCATCAGCATGACAGTCGATCAGCCCCAGCATTTT
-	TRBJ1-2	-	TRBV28	CASMAGGLGYTF	TGTGCCAGCATGGCGGGGGGGCTAGGCTACACCTTC
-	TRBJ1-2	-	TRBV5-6	CASSFVTDTNYGYTF	TGTGCCAGCAGCTTCGTGACAGACACTAACTATGGCTACACCTTC
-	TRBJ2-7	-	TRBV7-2	CASSPSRVIGFYEQYF	TGTGCCAGCAGCCCCTCGCGGGTGATAGGGTTCTACGAGCAGTACTTC
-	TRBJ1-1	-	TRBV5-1	CASSLEAAANTEAFF	TGCGCCAGCAGCTTGGAAGCGGCAGCGAACACTGAAGCTTTCTTT
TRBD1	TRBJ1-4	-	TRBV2	CASADRGGDNEKLFF	TGTGCCAGCGCTGACAGGGGGGGAGATAATGAAAAACTGTTTTTT
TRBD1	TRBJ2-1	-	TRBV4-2	CASSQARGPPSCEQFF	TGTGCCAGCAGCCAAGCTAGGGGGCCCCCTTCTTGTGAGCAGTTCTTC
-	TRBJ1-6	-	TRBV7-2	CASSLPPGYPSDNSPLHF	TGTGCCAGCAGCCTTCCTCCAGGGTATCCATCGGATAATTCACCCCTCCACTTT
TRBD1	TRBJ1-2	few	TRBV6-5	CASSTGGDYGYTF	TGTGCCAGCAGTACAGGGGGGGACTATGGCTACACCTTC
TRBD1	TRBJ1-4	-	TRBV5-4	CASSLAGGRTNEKLFF	TGTGCCAGCAGCTTGGCAGGGGGACGGACTAATGAAAAACTGTTTTTT